The T cell receptor (beta chain) described here comes from a study of blood T cell repertoires in COVID-19. About the study: The origin of the acute and convalescent COVID-19 samples was the United States, Italy and Spain. Nucleic acid was either cDNA or gDNA, and it came from T cells, B-cell-depleted T cells, or PBMCs.

The CDR3 extends over 16 amino acids. Per the germline V gene, CDR1 is MNHEY and CDR2 is SMNVEV (reference sequence). V gave up 2 bases and J gave up 5 bases, with 16 bases separating them. This clone was counted a few times. Assignment of participants to cohorts was predicated upon participant-reported clinical history. Per the original data handling: For nucleated cells, counts were estimated from reference gene primer amplification. Here immunoSEQ multiplex PCR was the method, and the copy in TCRdb shows in-frame clones only, minus some. Clonal size and the V and J genes are those of that table, whereas D and trimming came from the DNA. Here the sample spans about 190,000 clones, roughly 82% being singletons.

The source material was PBMCs or T cells enriched from blood (not recorded which). The clonotype was recovered from a middle-aged man with acute COVID-19. J is TRBJ1-5 and V is TRBV27; D might be TRBD1 (5 bases). The CDR3 region is CASSLNGRGGYQPQHF. CDR3 DNA: TGTGCCAGCAGTTTAAATGGTAGGGGTGGATATCAGCCCCAGCATTTT.